A selection of T cell receptor beta chains follows, all from one sample in a study of blood T cell repertoires in COVID-19. Repertoires were generated with immunoSEQ multiplex PCR, while TCRdb's copy carries only in-frame clones and drops some. This sample has 150,000 to 200,000 clones; approximately 90% occur once, and the top ten carry 2% to 2.5%. Sequencing was done on a sample of peripheral blood. These receptors were obtained from a man in his 70s with active or convalescent COVID-19. Both conserved end residues are part of each CDR3. The order of the fields is J gene, V gene, D gene, CDR3 protein, CDR3 DNA. D genes are given only for firm matches.

TRBJ2-7,TRBV30,TRBD1,CAWSGQGAGEQYF,TGTGCCTGGAGCGGACAGGGGGCAGGAGAGCAGTACTTC
TRBJ1-2,TRBV18,TRBD1,CASSPRPPDRVYGYTF,TGTGCCAGCTCACCACGTCCGCCGGACAGGGTCTATGGCTACACCTTC
TRBJ1-5,TRBV28,-,CASSFGGRGNQPQHF,TGTGCCAGCAGTTTTGGGGGGAGGGGCAATCAGCCCCAGCATTTT
TRBJ2-5,TRBV18,TRBD1,CASSPRRGQGGETQYF,TGTGCCAGCTCACCCCGCCGGGGACAGGGAGGAGAGACCCAGTACTTC
TRBJ1-2,TRBV19,-,CASSTTDLYGYTF,TGTGCCAGTAGTACAACAGACCTCTATGGCTACACCTTC
TRBJ2-7,TRBV7-8,-,CASSLGTVSEQYF,TGTGCCAGCAGCTTAGGGACAGTCTCCGAGCAGTACTTC
TRBJ2-5,TRBV7-9,TRBD2,CASSLAQGLAGVAETQYF,TGTGCCAGCAGCTTAGCGCAGGGACTAGCGGGGGTTGCAGAGACCCAGTACTTC
TRBJ2-3,TRBV7-2,TRBD2,CASSLAGRVDTQYF,TGTGCCAGCAGCTTAGCGGGGAGGGTAGATACGCAGTATTTT
TRBJ1-1,TRBV10-3,-,CAINTHREHTEAFF,TGTGCCATCAATACTCACAGGGAGCACACTGAAGCTTTCTTT
TRBJ2-3,TRBV7-2,-,CASSFLAGTDTQYF,TGTGCCAGCAGCTTTTTAGCGGGCACAGATACGCAGTATTTT
TRBJ2-6,TRBV6-5,TRBD1,CASGGQGFGANVLTF,TGTGCCAGCGGGGGACAGGGGTTTGGGGCCAACGTCCTGACTTTC
TRBJ1-2,TRBV2,-,CASSEAVGLLWSYTF,TGTGCCAGCAGTGAAGCGGTAGGACTACTATGGAGCTACACCTTC
TRBJ2-7,TRBV6-2/TRBV6-3,TRBD2,CASSPQQRGYEQYF,TGTGCCAGCAGTCCCCAACAGCGGGGATACGAGCAGTACTTC
TRBJ2-1,TRBV6-4,TRBD2,CASSKAGTTPNEQFF,TGTGCCAGCAGTAAGGCCGGGACTACCCCAAATGAGCAGTTCTTC
TRBJ1-5,TRBV28,-,CASIWGPGGNQPQHF,TGTGCCAGCATTTGGGGCCCAGGGGGCAATCAGCCCCAGCATTTT